This T cell receptor (beta chain) was identified in a study of T cells in localized non-small cell lung cancer (dated by TCRdb to 2020 to 2021). At the level of the whole study: The study examined T cell repertoires in a few hundred patients with early-stage NSCLC and compared tumors with uninvolved tumor-adjacent lungs. The cohort comprised around 250 treatment-naïve NSCLC patients with resected, localized lung tumors. Of the NSCLC patients, fewer than 150 were male and around 99 were female, and the mean age was roughly 61 years.

At diagnosis, peripheral blood, uninvolved tumor-adjacent lung and tumor were collected and were preserved as a mix of fresh-frozen and FFPE material. For TCR repertoire profiling, blood samples were analyzed as peripheral blood mononuclear cells. TCR beta CDR3 regions were sequenced from DNA using the immunoSEQ Assay. In the source study's methods: To compute T cell density, TCR beta template counts were normalized to usable DNA, which was estimated by amplifying housekeeping genes. Using the preseqR package, richness was estimated by extrapolating to 120,000 templates for tissue samples and 400,000 templates for PBMC samples. Clonality was defined by subtracting Pielou's evenness from one. Differential abundance testing on productive amino-acid clonotypes, with a minimum total count of 5 and an alpha of 0.1, was used to identify tissue-enriched TCRs. Repertoire overlap between compartments was quantified with the Jaccard Index and Morisita Overlap Index. TCR beta CDR3s were clustered by GLIPH together with public tetramer-defined viral CDR3s, and at least three viral sequences plus V-gene enrichment were required for viral motifs. TCRdb stores this immuneACCESS table with in-frame sequences only. Part of the clones is absent; in the studies checked, under half of the shortfall reflects unresolved V genes, and no reason is known for the rest. V and J calls and clone size are given by that table; D and trimming were obtained from the DNA. Within this sample are some 18,000 clones, with roughly 83% of them counted one time only. The ten largest clones represent approximately 4.8% of the sample.

On the study overall, not on this receptor specifically: Of the top 100 tumor clones, a median of approximately 60 were detected in paired uninvolved adjacent lung; roughly 26 were also among that lung's top 100. Since the design was exploratory, TCR variables were selected using unadjusted p-values with no false-discovery rate correction. Because multi-region tumor sequencing was not done, intratumor heterogeneity could not be ruled out. The highest T cell clonality was observed in uninvolved tumor-adjacent lung, where clonality exceeded that of tumor, suggesting that antigenic responses were more focused in uninvolved tumor-adjacent lung. Higher T cell density in blood was associated with longer overall survival, whereas higher clonality in adjacent lung was associated with shorter survival.

Note on this clone: Its cognate antigen has yet to be identified. No qualities accompany the bases; no much larger clone lies one base away.

V is pruned by 3 bases and J by 4 bases, leaving 6 bases of the junction without a gene match. CDR1 and CDR2 were assigned from the germline V gene as MNHNS and SASEGT. The CDR3 starts with the cysteine, ends with the phenylalanine, and has 15 residues. The DNA shown is the 45-base CDR3, in frame from base 1. In this chain, TRBV6-1 is recombined with TRBJ1-5, with TRBD1 matching 7 junction bases. The receptor comes from a man between 40 and 70 years old with stage I lung adenocarcinoma. Here the sequenced sample was peripheral blood, taken before any cancer treatment. Here is the DNA: TGTGCCAGCAGTGACTACAGGGGACGGAATCAGCCCCAGCATTTT. Its translation reads: CASSDYRGRNQPQHF.